These T cell receptor beta chains were read from a single sample in a study of blood T cell repertoires in COVID-19. Method: immunoSEQ multiplex PCR; TCRdb's copy keeps in-frame clones and lacks some. This table holds 150,000 to 200,000 clones, 90% to 95% found once. Sequenced sample: peripheral blood. These receptors were taken from a middle-aged man with acute or convalescent COVID-19. CDR3s include the opening cysteine and the closing phenylalanine or tryptophan. A D gene is named only where the DNA matches it firmly. Only some rows state a clone size, as once, few, many or a class for expanded clones.

j_gene: TRBJ2-5
d_gene: TRBD2
abundance: NA
v_gene: TRBV5-1
CDR3nt: TGCGCCAGCAGCTCGGGACTAGCGGGGGGGCAAGAGACCCAGTACTTC
CDR3aa: CASSSGLAGGQETQYF

j_gene: TRBJ1-1
d_gene: TRBD1
abundance: NA
v_gene: TRBV5-1
CDR3nt: TGCGCCAGCGGTCCCGGGACAGGGGTTCAAGCTTTCTTT
CDR3aa: CASGPGTGVQAFF

j_gene: TRBJ2-3
d_gene: TRBD1
abundance: NA
v_gene: TRBV9
CDR3nt: TGTGCCAGCAGCGCGGGACAGGGGAGCACAGATACGCAGTATTTT
CDR3aa: CASSAGQGSTDTQYF

j_gene: TRBJ2-3
d_gene: NA
abundance: NA
v_gene: TRBV18
CDR3nt: TGTGCCAGCTCACTCTCGACTGCGCCAGATACGCAGTATTTT
CDR3aa: CASSLSTAPDTQYF

j_gene: TRBJ1-5
d_gene: NA
abundance: NA
v_gene: TRBV7-8
CDR3nt: TGTGCCAGCAGCTTATGGCGGGCCCCGGAGGAGCCCCAGCATTTT
CDR3aa: CASSLWRAPEEPQHF

j_gene: TRBJ2-3
d_gene: NA
abundance: NA
v_gene: TRBV7-9
CDR3nt: TGTGCCAGCAGCTCCTCCCTTGGAGGGGGGGCAGCAGATACGCAGTATTTT
CDR3aa: CASSSSLGGGAADTQYF

j_gene: TRBJ2-7
d_gene: NA
abundance: NA
v_gene: TRBV28
CDR3nt: TGTGCCAGCAGTTTAACCCTAGCGACTACCTACGAGCAGTACTTC
CDR3aa: CASSLTLATTYEQYF

j_gene: TRBJ2-1
d_gene: TRBD2
abundance: once
v_gene: TRBV19
CDR3nt: TGTGCCAGCAAGCGGGGTTGGGAGGGATACAATGAGCAGTTCTTC
CDR3aa: CASKRGWEGYNEQFF

j_gene: TRBJ1-6
d_gene: TRBD1
abundance: NA
v_gene: TRBV28
CDR3nt: TGTGCCAGCAGTCCCGGGACAGGGGGCTGGAATTCACCCCTCCACTTT
CDR3aa: CASSPGTGGWNSPLHF

j_gene: TRBJ1-4
d_gene: TRBD1
abundance: NA
v_gene: TRBV2
CDR3nt: TGTGCCAGCACCGACAGGGGCCAACCTAATGAAAAACTGTTTTTT
CDR3aa: CASTDRGQPNEKLFF

j_gene: TRBJ2-5
d_gene: NA
abundance: NA
v_gene: TRBV5-4
CDR3nt: TGTGCCAGCAGCACCAGGGAATTGGAGACCCAGTACTTC
CDR3aa: CASSTRELETQYF

j_gene: TRBJ2-7
d_gene: NA
abundance: NA
v_gene: TRBV6-1
CDR3nt: TGTGCCAGCAGTGAAGTAAGAGTAGGGGGTCTGGACTACGAGCAGTACTTC
CDR3aa: CASSEVRVGGLDYEQYF

j_gene: TRBJ1-4
d_gene: TRBD1
abundance: once
v_gene: TRBV3-1/TRBV3-2
CDR3nt: TGTGCCAGCAGCCGAACAGGGGTGGAAAAACTGTTTTTT
CDR3aa: CASSRTGVEKLFF

j_gene: TRBJ2-1
d_gene: TRBD1
abundance: NA
v_gene: TRBV7-2
CDR3nt: TGTGCCAGCAGCCCCGACAGGGGCACCTACAATGAGCAGTTCTTC
CDR3aa: CASSPDRGTYNEQFF

j_gene: TRBJ1-2
d_gene: NA
abundance: NA
v_gene: TRBV27
CDR3nt: TGTGCCAGCAAAAGCACCGGGGGCTATGGCTACACCTTC
CDR3aa: CASKSTGGYGYTF

j_gene: TRBJ2-1
d_gene: NA
abundance: NA
v_gene: TRBV5-8
CDR3nt: TGTGCCAGCAGCTTGCGTGGCAACTCCTACAATGAGCAGTTCTTC
CDR3aa: CASSLRGNSYNEQFF

j_gene: TRBJ2-7
d_gene: TRBD2
abundance: NA
v_gene: TRBV25-1
CDR3nt: TGTGCCAGCAGTGAGGGAGGGGAATCCTACGAGCAGTACTTC
CDR3aa: CASSEGGESYEQYF

j_gene: TRBJ2-2
d_gene: TRBD2
abundance: NA
v_gene: TRBV6-4
CDR3nt: TGTGCCAGCCGACTAGCGGGGGGCCGTGGCACCGGGGAGCTGTTTTTT
CDR3aa: CASRLAGGRGTGELFF

j_gene: TRBJ1-5
d_gene: TRBD1
abundance: NA
v_gene: TRBV6-2/TRBV6-3
CDR3nt: TGTGCCAGCAGTTACCGACAGGGAGCGTCTCAGCCCCAGCATTTT
CDR3aa: CASSYRQGASQPQHF

j_gene: TRBJ1-6
d_gene: NA
abundance: few
v_gene: TRBV5-1
CDR3nt: TGCGCCAGCAGCTTGGATTCGAGGAAGCCACCCCTCCACTTT
CDR3aa: CASSLDSRKPPLHF

j_gene: TRBJ1-2
d_gene: TRBD1
abundance: NA
v_gene: TRBV9
CDR3nt: TGTGCCAGCACCAGGGGGATCTATGGCTACACCTTC
CDR3aa: CASTRGIYGYTF

j_gene: TRBJ2-7
d_gene: TRBD1
abundance: NA
v_gene: TRBV2
CDR3nt: TGTGCCAGCAAACGGGACAGGGCGACTAGTAGAGAGAACGAGCAGTACTTC
CDR3aa: CASKRDRATSRENEQYF

j_gene: TRBJ1-2
d_gene: TRBD1
abundance: NA
v_gene: TRBV28
CDR3nt: TGTGCCAGCAGACCTCCCGGGACAGGGTATAGCTACACCTTC
CDR3aa: CASRPPGTGYSYTF

j_gene: TRBJ1-2
d_gene: TRBD1
abundance: NA
v_gene: TRBV15
CDR3nt: TGTGCCACCAGCAGAGGGGACAGGGGGCTCATCTATGGCTACACCTTC
CDR3aa: CATSRGDRGLIYGYTF

j_gene: TRBJ2-7
d_gene: NA
abundance: NA
v_gene: TRBV28
CDR3nt: TGTGCCAGCAGCCTTACCAGCGGGACACAGTACTTC
CDR3aa: CASSLTSGTQYF

j_gene: TRBJ1-2
d_gene: TRBD1
abundance: NA
v_gene: TRBV4-1
CDR3nt: TGCGCCAGCAGCCAAACCGGGACAGGGTATGGCTACACCTTC
CDR3aa: CASSQTGTGYGYTF

j_gene: TRBJ2-7
d_gene: TRBD2
abundance: NA
v_gene: TRBV9
CDR3nt: TGTGCCAGCAGCGTAGGGCTAGCGGATTACGAGCAGTACTTC
CDR3aa: CASSVGLADYEQYF

j_gene: TRBJ2-7
d_gene: NA
abundance: once
v_gene: TRBV24-1
CDR3nt: TGTGCCACCAGTGATTCCGGGAAACCCTACGAGCAGTACTTC
CDR3aa: CATSDSGKPYEQYF

j_gene: TRBJ2-1
d_gene: TRBD2
abundance: NA
v_gene: TRBV7-3
CDR3nt: TGTGCCAGCAGCCCGGGACTAGCCTACAATGAGCAGTTCTTC
CDR3aa: CASSPGLAYNEQFF

j_gene: TRBJ2-7
d_gene: NA
abundance: NA
v_gene: TRBV7-9
CDR3nt: TGTGCCAGCAGCCCCTCCCAGGGAAACGAGCAGTACTTC
CDR3aa: CASSPSQGNEQYF

j_gene: TRBJ2-5
d_gene: TRBD2
abundance: NA
v_gene: TRBV24-1
CDR3nt: TGTGCCACCAGTAGTAGGCTAGCGGGGCCCCAAGAGACCCAGTACTTC
CDR3aa: CATSSRLAGPQETQYF

j_gene: TRBJ2-5
d_gene: TRBD1
abundance: NA
v_gene: TRBV6-5
CDR3nt: TGTGCCAGCAGTCAGGGACAGGGGTTTGGGGAGACCCAGTACTTC
CDR3aa: CASSQGQGFGETQYF

j_gene: TRBJ1-2
d_gene: NA
abundance: NA
v_gene: TRBV25-1
CDR3nt: TGTGCCAGCAGTCACGACAGAGTGAACTATGGCTACACCTTC
CDR3aa: CASSHDRVNYGYTF

j_gene: TRBJ1-1
d_gene: NA
abundance: once
v_gene: TRBV4-1
CDR3nt: TGCGCCAGCAGCCCTGGGGCTGGCACTGAAGCTTTCTTT
CDR3aa: CASSPGAGTEAFF

j_gene: TRBJ2-2
d_gene: NA
abundance: NA
v_gene: TRBV7-7
CDR3nt: TGTGCTAGCTACGGACAACAGATCAGGACCGGGGAGCTGTTTTTT
CDR3aa: CASYGQQIRTGELFF

j_gene: TRBJ2-3
d_gene: TRBD2
abundance: once
v_gene: TRBV11-2
CDR3nt: TGTGCCAGCAGCTTAGATTGGACTAGCGGGAGGATCTGGGATACGCAGTATTTT
CDR3aa: CASSLDWTSGRIWDTQYF

j_gene: TRBJ2-7
d_gene: TRBD2
abundance: NA
v_gene: TRBV3-1/TRBV3-2
CDR3nt: TGTGCCAGCAGCCAAGGGCTAGCGGGAGGGTCCTACGAGCAGTACTTC
CDR3aa: CASSQGLAGGSYEQYF